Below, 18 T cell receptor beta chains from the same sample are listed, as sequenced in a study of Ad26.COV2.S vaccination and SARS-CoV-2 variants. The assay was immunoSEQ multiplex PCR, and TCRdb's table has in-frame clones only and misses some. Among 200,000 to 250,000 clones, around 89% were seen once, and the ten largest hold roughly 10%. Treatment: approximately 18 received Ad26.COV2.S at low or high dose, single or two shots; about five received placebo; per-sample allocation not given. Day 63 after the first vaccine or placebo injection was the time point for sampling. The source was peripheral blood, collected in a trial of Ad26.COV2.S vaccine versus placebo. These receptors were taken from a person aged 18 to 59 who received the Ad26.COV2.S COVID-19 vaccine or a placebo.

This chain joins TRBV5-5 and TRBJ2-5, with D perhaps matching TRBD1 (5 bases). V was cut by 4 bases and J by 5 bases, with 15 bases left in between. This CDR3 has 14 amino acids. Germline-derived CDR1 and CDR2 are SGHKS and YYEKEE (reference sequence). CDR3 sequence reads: CASSPRRAQETQYF. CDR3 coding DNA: TGTGCCAGCAGCCCACGCAGGGCCCAGGAGACCCAGTACTTC.

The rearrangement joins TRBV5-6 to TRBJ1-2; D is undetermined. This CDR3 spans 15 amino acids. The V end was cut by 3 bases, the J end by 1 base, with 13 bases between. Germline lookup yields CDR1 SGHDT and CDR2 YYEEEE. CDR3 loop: CASSWTEDINYGYTF. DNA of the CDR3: TGTGCCAGCAGCTGGACGGAAGATATTAACTATGGCTACACCTTC.

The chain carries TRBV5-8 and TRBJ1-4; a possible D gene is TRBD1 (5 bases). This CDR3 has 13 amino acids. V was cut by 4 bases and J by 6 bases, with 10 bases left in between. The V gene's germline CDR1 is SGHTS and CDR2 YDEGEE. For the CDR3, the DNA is TGTGCCAGCAGCCGGGACGGACATGAAAAACTGTTTTTT. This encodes CASSRDGHEKLFF.

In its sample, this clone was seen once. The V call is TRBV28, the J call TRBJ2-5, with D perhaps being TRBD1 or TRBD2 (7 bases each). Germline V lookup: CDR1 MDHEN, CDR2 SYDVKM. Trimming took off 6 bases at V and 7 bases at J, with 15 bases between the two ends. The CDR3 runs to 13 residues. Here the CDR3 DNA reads TGTGCCAGCAGACGAACAGGGGAGGGGACCCAGTACTTC. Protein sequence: CASRRTGEGTQYF.

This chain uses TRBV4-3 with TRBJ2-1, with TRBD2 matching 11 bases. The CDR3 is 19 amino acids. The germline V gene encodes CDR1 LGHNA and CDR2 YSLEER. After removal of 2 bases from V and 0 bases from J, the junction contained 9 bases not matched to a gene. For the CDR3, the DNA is TGCGCCAGCAGCCAAACTAGCGGGGGAGACACGAGCTCCTACAATGAGCAGTTCTTC. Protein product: CASSQTSGGDTSSYNEQFF.

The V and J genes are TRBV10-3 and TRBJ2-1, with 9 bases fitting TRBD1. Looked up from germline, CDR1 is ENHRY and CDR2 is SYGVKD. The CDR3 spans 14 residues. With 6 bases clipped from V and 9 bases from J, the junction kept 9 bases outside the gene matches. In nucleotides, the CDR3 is TGTGCCATCAGGGGGGACAGGGCCTGGGGTGAGCAGTTCTTC. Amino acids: CAIRGDRAWGEQFF.

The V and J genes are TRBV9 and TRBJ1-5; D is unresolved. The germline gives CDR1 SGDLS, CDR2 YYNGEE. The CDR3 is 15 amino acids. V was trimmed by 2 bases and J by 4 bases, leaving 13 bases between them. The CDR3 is CASSVDGQTNQPQHF. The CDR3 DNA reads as TGTGCCAGCAGCGTGGATGGCCAAACTAATCAGCCCCAGCATTTT.

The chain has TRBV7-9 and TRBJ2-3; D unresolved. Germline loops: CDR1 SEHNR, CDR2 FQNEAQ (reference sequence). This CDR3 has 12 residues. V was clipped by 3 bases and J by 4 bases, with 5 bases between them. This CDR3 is CASSFSPDTQYF. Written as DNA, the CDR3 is TGTGCCAGCAGCTTCTCCCCAGATACGCAGTATTTT.

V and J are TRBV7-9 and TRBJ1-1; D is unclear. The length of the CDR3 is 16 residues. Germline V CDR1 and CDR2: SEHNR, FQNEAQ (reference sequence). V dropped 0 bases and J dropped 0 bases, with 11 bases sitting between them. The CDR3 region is CASSLAARRVNTEAFF. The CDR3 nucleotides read TGTGCCAGCAGCTTAGCGGCGAGGCGGGTGAACACTGAAGCTTTCTTT.

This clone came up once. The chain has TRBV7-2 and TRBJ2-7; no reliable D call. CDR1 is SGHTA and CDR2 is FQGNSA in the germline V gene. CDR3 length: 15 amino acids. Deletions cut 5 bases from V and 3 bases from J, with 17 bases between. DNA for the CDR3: TGTGCCAGCAGCCCCCAGCCTGGTACAAGCTACGAGCAGTACTTC. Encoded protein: CASSPQPGTSYEQYF.

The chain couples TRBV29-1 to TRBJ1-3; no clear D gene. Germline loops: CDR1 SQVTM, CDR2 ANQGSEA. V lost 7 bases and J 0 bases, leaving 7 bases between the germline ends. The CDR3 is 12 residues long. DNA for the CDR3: TGCAGCGCCCGAATCTCTGGAAACACCATATATTTT. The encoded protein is CSARISGNTIYF.

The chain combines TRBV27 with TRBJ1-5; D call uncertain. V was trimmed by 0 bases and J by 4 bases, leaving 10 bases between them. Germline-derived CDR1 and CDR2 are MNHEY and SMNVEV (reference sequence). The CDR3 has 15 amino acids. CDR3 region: CASSLSGLSNQPQHF. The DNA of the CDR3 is TGTGCCAGCAGTTTATCGGGGTTGAGTAATCAGCCCCAGCATTTT.

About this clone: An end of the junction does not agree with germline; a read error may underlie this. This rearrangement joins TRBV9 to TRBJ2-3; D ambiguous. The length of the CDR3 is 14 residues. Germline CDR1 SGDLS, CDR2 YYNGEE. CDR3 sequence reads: CASTVEAFTDTQYF. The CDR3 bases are TGTGCCAGCACCGTAGAGGCTTTCACAGATACGCAGTATTTT.

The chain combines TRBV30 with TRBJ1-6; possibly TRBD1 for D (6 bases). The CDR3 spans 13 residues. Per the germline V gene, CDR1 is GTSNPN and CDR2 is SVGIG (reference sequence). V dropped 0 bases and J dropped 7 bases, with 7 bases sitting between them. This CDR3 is CAWSVGGNSPLHF. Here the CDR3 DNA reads TGTGCCTGGAGTGTAGGGGGGAATTCACCCCTCCACTTT. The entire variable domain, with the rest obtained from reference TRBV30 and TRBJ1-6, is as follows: SQTIHQWPATLVQPVGSPLSLECTVEGTSNPNLYWYRQAAGRGLQLLFYSVGIGQISSEVPQNLSASRPQDRQFILSSKKLLLSDSGFYLCAWSVGGNSPLHFGNGTRLTVT.

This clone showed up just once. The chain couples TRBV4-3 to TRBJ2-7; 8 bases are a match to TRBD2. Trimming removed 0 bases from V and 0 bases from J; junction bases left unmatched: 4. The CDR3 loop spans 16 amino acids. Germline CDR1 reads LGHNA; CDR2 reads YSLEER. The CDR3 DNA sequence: TGCGCCAGCAGCCAAGATGAGACTAGCGCCTCCTACGAGCAGTACTTC. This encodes CASSQDETSASYEQYF.

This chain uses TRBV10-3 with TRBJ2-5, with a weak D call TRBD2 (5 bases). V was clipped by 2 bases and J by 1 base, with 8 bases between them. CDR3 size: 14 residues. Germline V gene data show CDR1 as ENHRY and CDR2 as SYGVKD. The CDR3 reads CAISEISGQETQYF. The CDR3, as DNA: TGTGCCATCAGTGAGATAAGCGGCCAAGAGACCCAGTACTTC.

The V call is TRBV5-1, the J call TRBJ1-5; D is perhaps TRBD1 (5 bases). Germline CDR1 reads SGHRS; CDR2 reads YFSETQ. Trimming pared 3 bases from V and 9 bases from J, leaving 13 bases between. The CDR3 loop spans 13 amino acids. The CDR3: CASSSLRGGPQHF. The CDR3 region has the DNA TGCGCCAGCAGCTCCCTCCGGGGGGGGCCCCAGCATTTT. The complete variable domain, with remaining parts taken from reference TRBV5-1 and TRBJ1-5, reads KAGVTQTPRYLIKTRGQQVTLSCSPISGHRSVSWYQQTPGQGLQFLFEYFSETQRNKGNFPGRFSGRQFSNSRSEMNVSTLELGDSALYLCASSSLRGGPQHFGDGTRLSIL.

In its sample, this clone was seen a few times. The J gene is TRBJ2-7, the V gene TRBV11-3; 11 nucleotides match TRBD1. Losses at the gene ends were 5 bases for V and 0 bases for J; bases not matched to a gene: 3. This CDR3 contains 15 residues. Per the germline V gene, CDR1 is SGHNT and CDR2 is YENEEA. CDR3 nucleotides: TGTGCCAGCAGCGCCGGGACAGGGGGCTCCTACGAGCAGTACTTC. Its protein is CASSAGTGGSYEQYF.